This T cell receptor (beta chain) was documented in a study of vaccination effects on CD4 cells after COVID-19. Overall study findings and caveats: After vaccination of healthy people, only 1 of 255 vaccine-induced clones cross-reacted with common cold coronaviruses. There was marked clonal contraction among infection- and vaccine-induced clones late after vaccination.

TCRdb's table, derived via immunoSEQ multiplex PCR, lists solely in-frame clones and lacks some. The profile shows tens of thousands of clones, 81% of them singletons. Peptide-pool stimulation followed by sequencing identified expanded antigen-specific CD4+ clonotypes in the ViraFEST assay. Cells that had been cultured for 10 days were the source of isolated CD4+ T cells. Days 3 and 7 were when half the medium was replaced with IL-2 medium. The CDR3 consists of 18 residues. As for this clone: Its target is unknown.

The sample consisted of CD4+ T cells from PBMCs cultured with HCoV-229E spike peptides, taken before COVID-19 vaccination. This clonotype was sampled from a human donor who received a COVID-19 vaccine. This sequence joins TRBV1 and TRBJ2-3; the table's D call, TRBD2, has no DNA check behind it. TRBV1 is described as a pseudogene. CDR3 region: CTSSRGRGSGGHGDTQYF. In nucleotides, the CDR3 is TGCACCAGCAGCCGAGGTAGAGGTAGCGGGGGGCACGGCGATACGCAGTATTTT.